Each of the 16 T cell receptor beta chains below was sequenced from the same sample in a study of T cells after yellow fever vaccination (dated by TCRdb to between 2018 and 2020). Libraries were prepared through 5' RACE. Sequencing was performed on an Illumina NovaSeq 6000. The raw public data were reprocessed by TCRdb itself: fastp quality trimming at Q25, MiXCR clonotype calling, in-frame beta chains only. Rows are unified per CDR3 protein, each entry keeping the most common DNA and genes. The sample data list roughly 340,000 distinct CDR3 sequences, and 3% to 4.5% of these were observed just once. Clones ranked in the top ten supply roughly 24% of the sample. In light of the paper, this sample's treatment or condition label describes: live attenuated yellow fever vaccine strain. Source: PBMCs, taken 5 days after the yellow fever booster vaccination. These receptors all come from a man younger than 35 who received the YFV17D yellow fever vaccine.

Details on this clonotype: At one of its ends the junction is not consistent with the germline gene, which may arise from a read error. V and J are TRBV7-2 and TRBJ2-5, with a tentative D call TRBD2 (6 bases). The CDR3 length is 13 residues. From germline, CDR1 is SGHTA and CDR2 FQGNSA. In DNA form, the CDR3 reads TGTGCCAGCAGCCGGGGACTGGCGGGGACCCAGAACTTC. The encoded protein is CASSRGLAGTQNF.

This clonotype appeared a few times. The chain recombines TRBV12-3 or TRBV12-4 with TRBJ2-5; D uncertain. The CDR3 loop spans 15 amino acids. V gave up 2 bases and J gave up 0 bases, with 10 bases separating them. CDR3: CASSLQGLDQETQYF. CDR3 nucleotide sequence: TGTGCCAGCAGTTTACAAGGGCTAGACCAAGAGACCCAGTACTTC.

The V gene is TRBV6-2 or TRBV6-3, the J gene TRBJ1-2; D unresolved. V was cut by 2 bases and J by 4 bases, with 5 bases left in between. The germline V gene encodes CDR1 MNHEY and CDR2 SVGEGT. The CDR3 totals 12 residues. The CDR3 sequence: CASSYGPYGYTF. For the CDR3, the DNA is TGTGCCAGCAGTTACGGACCCTATGGCTACACCTTC.

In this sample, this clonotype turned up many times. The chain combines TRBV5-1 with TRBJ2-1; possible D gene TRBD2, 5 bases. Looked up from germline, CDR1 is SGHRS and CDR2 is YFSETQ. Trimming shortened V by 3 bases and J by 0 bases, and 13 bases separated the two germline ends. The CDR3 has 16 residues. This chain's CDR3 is CASSSQSDYSYNEQFF. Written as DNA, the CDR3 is TGCGCCAGCAGCTCCCAATCAGACTACTCCTACAATGAGCAGTTCTTC.

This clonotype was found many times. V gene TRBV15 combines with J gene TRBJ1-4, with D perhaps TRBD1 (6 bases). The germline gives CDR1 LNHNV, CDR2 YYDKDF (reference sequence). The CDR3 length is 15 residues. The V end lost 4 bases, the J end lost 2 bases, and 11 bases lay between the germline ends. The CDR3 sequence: CATSTAGATNEKLFF. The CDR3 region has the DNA TGTGCCACCAGCACAGCAGGGGCTACTAATGAAAAACTGTTTTTT.

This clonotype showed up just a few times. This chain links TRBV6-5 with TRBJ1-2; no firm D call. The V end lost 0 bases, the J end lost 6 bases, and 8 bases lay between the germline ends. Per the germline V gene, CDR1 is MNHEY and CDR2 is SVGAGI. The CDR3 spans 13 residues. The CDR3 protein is CASSYSQGNGYTF. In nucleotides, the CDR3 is TGTGCCAGCAGTTACTCGCAAGGGAATGGCTACACCTTC.

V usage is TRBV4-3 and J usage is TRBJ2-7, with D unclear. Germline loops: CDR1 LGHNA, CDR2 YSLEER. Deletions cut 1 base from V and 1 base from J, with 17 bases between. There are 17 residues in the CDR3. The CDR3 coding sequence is TGCGCCAGCAGCCAAGGGAATGCGCTAGAGCTTTCCTACGAGCAGTACTTC. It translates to CASSQGNALELSYEQYF.

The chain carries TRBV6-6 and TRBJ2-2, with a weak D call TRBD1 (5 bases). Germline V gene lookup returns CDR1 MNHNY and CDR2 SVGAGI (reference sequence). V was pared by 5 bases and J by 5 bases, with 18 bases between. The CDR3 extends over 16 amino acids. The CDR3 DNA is TGTGCCAGCAGTCGCTTCCCGACAGCTGATACCGGGGAGCTGTTTTTT. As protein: CASSRFPTADTGELFF.

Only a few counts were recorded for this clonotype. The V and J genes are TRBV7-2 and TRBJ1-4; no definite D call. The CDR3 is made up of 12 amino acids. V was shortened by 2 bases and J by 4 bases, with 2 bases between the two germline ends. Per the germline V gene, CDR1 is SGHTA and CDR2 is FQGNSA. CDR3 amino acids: CASSLNNEKLFF. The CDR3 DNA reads TGTGCCAGCAGCTTAAATAATGAAAAACTGTTTTTT.

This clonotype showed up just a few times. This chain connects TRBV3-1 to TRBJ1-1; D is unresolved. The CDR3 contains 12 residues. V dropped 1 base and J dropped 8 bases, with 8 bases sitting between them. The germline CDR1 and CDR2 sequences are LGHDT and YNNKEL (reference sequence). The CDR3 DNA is TGTGCCAGCAGCCAAGGTTCATTGGAAGCTTTCTTT. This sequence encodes CASSQGSLEAFF.

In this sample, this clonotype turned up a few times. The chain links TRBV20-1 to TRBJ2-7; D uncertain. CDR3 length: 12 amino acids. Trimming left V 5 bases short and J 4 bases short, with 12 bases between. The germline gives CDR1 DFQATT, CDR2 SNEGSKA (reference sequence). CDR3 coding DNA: TGCAGTGCTTCTGCCCCGCCTTACGAGCAGTACGTC. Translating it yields CSASAPPYEQYV.

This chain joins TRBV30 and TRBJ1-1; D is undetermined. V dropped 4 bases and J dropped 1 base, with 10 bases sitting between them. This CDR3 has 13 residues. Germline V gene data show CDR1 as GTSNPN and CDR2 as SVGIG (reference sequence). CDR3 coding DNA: TGTGCCTGGACCCCGGGAGGGAACACTGAAGCTTTCTTT. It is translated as CAWTPGGNTEAFF.

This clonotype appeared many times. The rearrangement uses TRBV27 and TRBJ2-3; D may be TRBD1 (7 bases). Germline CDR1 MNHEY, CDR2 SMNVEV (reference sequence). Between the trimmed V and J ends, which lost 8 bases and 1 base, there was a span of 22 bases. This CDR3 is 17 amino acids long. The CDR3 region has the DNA TGTGCCAGCTGCTCGGGCAGGGGGGTTTGGGGCACAGATACGCAGTATTTT. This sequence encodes CASCSGRGVWGTDTQYF.

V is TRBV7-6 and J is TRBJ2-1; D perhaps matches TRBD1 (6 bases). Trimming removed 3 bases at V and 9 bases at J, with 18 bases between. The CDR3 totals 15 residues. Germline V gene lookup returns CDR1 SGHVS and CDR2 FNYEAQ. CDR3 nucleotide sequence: TGTGCCAGCAGCTTGGGTGCTTCAGGGGTCGGTGAGCAGTTCTTC. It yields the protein CASSLGASGVGEQFF.

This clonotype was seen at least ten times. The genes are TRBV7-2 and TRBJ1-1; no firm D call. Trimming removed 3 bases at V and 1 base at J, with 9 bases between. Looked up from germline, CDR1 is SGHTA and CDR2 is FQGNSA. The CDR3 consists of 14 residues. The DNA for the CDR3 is TGTGCCAGCAGCTTTATTTCCTCGAACACTGAAGCTTTCTTT. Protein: CASSFISSNTEAFF.

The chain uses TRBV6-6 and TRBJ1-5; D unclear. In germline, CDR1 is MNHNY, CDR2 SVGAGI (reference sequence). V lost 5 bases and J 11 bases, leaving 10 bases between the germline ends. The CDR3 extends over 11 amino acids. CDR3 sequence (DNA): TGTGCCAGCAGTCAGCAACGGGCCCAGCATTTT. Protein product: CASSQQRAQHF.